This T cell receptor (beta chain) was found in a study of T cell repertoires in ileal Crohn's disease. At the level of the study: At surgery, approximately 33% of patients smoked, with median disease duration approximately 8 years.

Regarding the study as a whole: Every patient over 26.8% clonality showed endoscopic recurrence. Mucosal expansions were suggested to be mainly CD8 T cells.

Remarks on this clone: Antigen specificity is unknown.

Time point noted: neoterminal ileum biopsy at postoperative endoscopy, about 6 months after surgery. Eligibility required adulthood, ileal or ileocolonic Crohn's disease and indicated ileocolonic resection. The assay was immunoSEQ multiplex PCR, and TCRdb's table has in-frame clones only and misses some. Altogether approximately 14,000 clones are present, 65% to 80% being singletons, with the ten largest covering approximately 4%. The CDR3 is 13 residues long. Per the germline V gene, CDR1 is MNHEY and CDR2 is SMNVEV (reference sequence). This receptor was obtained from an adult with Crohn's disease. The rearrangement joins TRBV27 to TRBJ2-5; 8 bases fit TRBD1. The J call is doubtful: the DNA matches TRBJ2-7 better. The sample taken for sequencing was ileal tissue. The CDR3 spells CASSSDRAYEQYF. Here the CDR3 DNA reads TGTGCCAGCAGTTCGGACAGGGCCTACGAGCAGTACTTC.